This T cell receptor beta chain is from a study of T cells in tuberculosis listed by TCRdb under 2018. Study-wide context: To characterize T cells specific for the mycobacterial lipid antigen glucose monomycolate (GMM), the study used CD1B tetramers together with high-throughput TCR immunosequencing. IGRA-negative adolescents, IGRA-positive adolescents with latent tuberculosis and adults with active tuberculosis, approximately nine per group, were compared in a South African clinical cohort.

Based on the germline V gene (reference sequence), the CDR1 and CDR2 sequences are SGHNT and YYREEE. Measured from the cysteine to the phenylalanine, the CDR3 is 15 residues long. The sequence is cut down to CDR3 DNA, 45 bases in frame from base 1. Trimming removed 1 base from V and 3 bases from J, leaving 12 bases between the germline ends. At study entry, adolescents were screened for latent tuberculosis infection using a tuberculin skin test and the QuantiFERON-TB GOLD In-Tube IGRA. Immunosequencing was performed on unsorted cryopreserved PBMC, with 95,000 to 100,000 T cells per clinical donor covered on average. Eleven high schools in the Worcester region of the Western Cape, South Africa, served as enrollment sites for adolescents aged 12 to 18 years. Ten or so M. tuberculosis-infected and some 10 uninfected adolescents were selected with matching for age and sex. Adolescent PBMC were isolated from freshly drawn heparinized blood by density centrifugation and cryopreserved.

Study-level results and caveats: The smaller NN-distances were partly driven by shorter CDR3-alpha lengths in active tuberculosis patients, and the difference for TCR-beta did not reach statistical significance. With the diverse GMM-specific repertoire as input, a classifier achieved roughly 90% accuracy (AUROC 0.7 to 0.95), whereas GEM motif frequencies as input gave roughly 70% accuracy. Compared with IGRA-negative controls, TCR-alpha repertoires from active tuberculosis had smaller mean NN-distances to GMM-specific TCRs, which suggests clonal expansion of these TCRs. Clinical samples were selected based on which cryopreserved specimens were available, and the active tuberculosis cases were adults whereas the controls were adolescents.

With respect to this clone: Its antigen is not yet known. No base-level quality is on record; no much larger clone is a single base apart.

TCR libraries were generated with the immunoSEQ multiplex PCR assay, using TCR-beta and/or TCR-alpha/delta assays for each sample. The Illumina high-throughput platform was used to sequence the amplified TCR libraries. Per the authors' processing: Clustering and dimensionality reduction were performed using pairwise TCRdist distances among GMM-specific receptors from ex vivo sorted or in vitro expanded T cells. Each clinical repertoire received a mean NN-distance score, defined as the average TCRdist to the nearest 10% of tetramer-positive reference sequences. To compute GEM TCR motif frequency, the fraction of unique TCRs matching known GEM sequences by V/J usage and CDR3 length was calculated. Linear discriminant analysis with leave-one-out cross-validation, implemented in scikit-learn, was used to classify active tuberculosis. TCRdb holds this immuneACCESS table with in-frame rearrangements only. Some clones are missing; in checked studies, unresolved V genes explain under half, and the rest has no known cause. For V, J and clone size, that table is used; D and trimming come from the DNA. The sample table contains 25,000 to 35,000 clones; only one count was recorded for 94% of them. Of the sample, about 8% falls within the top ten clones.

Specimen: PBMCs. This TCR derives from a donor aged 10 to 29 with latent tuberculosis or without tuberculosis infection. The sequence joins TRBV5-4 to TRBJ2-3; a tentative D call is TRBD1 (6 bases match). The DNA reads as follows: TGTGCCAGCAGCTTGCGGGACACAGGAACAGATACGCAGTATTTT. The encoded protein is CASSLRDTGTDTQYF.